The 10 T cell receptor beta chains listed next were all sequenced from one sample in a study of blood T cell repertoires in COVID-19. Libraries were prepared by immunoSEQ multiplex PCR; TCRdb keeps only in-frame clonotypes and omits some of them. The sample has about 230,000 clones, around 80% seen once. Sequencing was performed on peripheral blood. The receptor source for this set is a man between 35 and 55 years old with acute or convalescent COVID-19.

J is TRBJ2-5 and V is TRBV6-6; 11 nucleotides line up with TRBD2. Germline V gene data show CDR1 as MNHNY and CDR2 as SVGAGI (reference sequence). The CDR3 spans 15 residues. Unmatched junction bases numbered 6, after V lost 5 bases and J lost 4 bases. The DNA of the CDR3 is TGTGCCAGCAGTCTACTAGCGGGAGTACGAGAGACCCAGTACTTC. As protein: CASSLLAGVRETQYF.

V is TRBV11-2 and J is TRBJ1-2, with 7 bases lining up with TRBD1. Germline-derived CDR1 and CDR2 are SGHAT and FQNNGV. This CDR3 comprises 12 residues. V shed 5 bases and J 13 bases; nucleotides not matched to a gene: 10. The CDR3 DNA is TGTGCCAGCAGCCCCACCAGGGGGGTCCCCACCTTC. This translates into CASSPTRGVPTF.

The chain uses TRBV5-1 and TRBJ2-1; 7 nucleotides agree with TRBD1. The V gene end was trimmed by 3 bases and the J gene end by 8 bases; junction bases not matched to a gene: 5. CDR3 size: 13 residues. Germline-derived CDR1 and CDR2 are SGHRS and YFSETQ. This CDR3 reads CASSSTGVDEQFF. The CDR3 DNA follows: TGCGCCAGCAGCTCCACAGGGGTGGATGAGCAGTTCTTC. Filled out from reference TRBV5-1 and TRBJ2-1, the complete variable domain reads KAGVTQTPRYLIKTRGQQVTLSCSPISGHRSVSWYQQTPGQGLQFLFEYFSETQRNKGNFPGRFSGRQFSNSRSEMNVSTLELGDSALYLCASSSTGVDEQFFGPGTRLTVL.

This sequence joins TRBV5-8 and TRBJ2-7; unclear D gene. The CDR3 is made up of 13 amino acids. Trimming pared 0 bases from V and 6 bases from J, leaving 10 bases between. The germline V gene has CDR1 SGHTS and CDR2 YDEGEE. The CDR3 DNA reads as TGTGCCAGCAGCTTGGGAGGTCGCGGCGAGCAGTACTTC. Translation: CASSLGGRGEQYF.

The chain carries TRBV9 and TRBJ2-7; D is possibly TRBD1 (7 bases). The CDR3 extends over 16 amino acids. Trimming stripped 1 base from V and 6 bases from J, with 20 bases between. Germline V gives CDR1 SGDLS, CDR2 YYNGEE. CDR3 coding DNA: TGTGCCAGCAGCGTAACAGGGGACTCGGTGACGTCCGAGCAGTACTTC. Residues: CASSVTGDSVTSEQYF.

The genes are TRBV6-4 and TRBJ1-1; TRBD1 matches 10 bases. The V gene's germline CDR1 is MRHNA and CDR2 SNTAGT. V shed 6 bases and J 4 bases; nucleotides not matched to a gene: 2. The CDR3 consists of 13 residues. The chain's CDR3 is CASRWDRGTEAFF. The CDR3 DNA follows: TGTGCCAGCAGATGGGACAGGGGCACTGAAGCTTTCTTT.

This clone has more than one count but fewer than ten. As DNA, the CDR3 is TGCGCCAGCAGTCCTAAAAACAGGGCCCCTTATGAAAAACTGTTTTTT. Protein sequence: CASSPKNRAPYEKLFF. V usage is TRBV10-1 and J usage is TRBJ1-4; D perhaps matches TRBD1 (6 bases). Germline CDR1 and CDR2: WNHNN and SYGVQD (reference sequence). Trimming removed 5 bases at V and 6 bases at J, with 19 bases between. This CDR3 region has 16 residues.

This chain joins TRBV24-1 and TRBJ2-7, with D possibly being TRBD1 (6 bases). CDR3 length: 12 residues. Germline V CDR1 and CDR2: KGHDR, SFDVKD. Trimming stripped 10 bases from V and 2 bases from J, with 11 bases between. The CDR3 bases are TGTGCCACTGGGGGCATCCCCTACGAGCAGTACTTC. This gives the protein CATGGIPYEQYF.

The V call is TRBV19, the J call TRBJ1-1; possibly TRBD1 for D (5 bases). Germline V gene data show CDR1 as LNHDA and CDR2 as SQIVND (reference sequence). The CDR3 runs 13 residues. Trimming removed 6 bases from V and 2 bases from J, with 10 bases in between. CDR3 sequence reads: CASSSTGNTEAFF. Here the CDR3 DNA reads TGTGCCAGTAGCTCTACAGGTAACACTGAAGCTTTCTTT. The full variable domain, in which reference TRBV19 and TRBJ1-1 provide the parts outside the CDR3, is DGGITQSPKYLFRKEGQNVTLSCEQNLNHDAMYWYRQDPGQGLRLIYYSQIVNDFQKGDIAEGYSVSREKKESFPLTVTSAQKNPTAFYLCASSSTGNTEAFFGQGTRLTVV.

The chain carries TRBV27 and TRBJ2-1; TRBD2 matches at 12 bases. The V gene's germline CDR1 is MNHEY and CDR2 SMNVEV (reference sequence). J was trimmed by 0 bases and V by 6 bases; bases with no gene match: 6. The CDR3 spans 17 residues. The CDR3, as DNA: TGTGCCAGCAGCGAACGACTAGCGGGAGTCTCCTACAATGAGCAGTTCTTC. Translated, it gives CASSERLAGVSYNEQFF.